The T cell receptor beta chain described here comes from a study of OX40 agonist ivuxolimab in advanced cancers. Study at large: Three patients responded partially, comprising one with hepatocellular carcinoma and two with cutaneous melanoma. General study findings and limits: CD4+ and CD8+ blood T cells expanded clonally by week 6 at 0.1 to 3.0 mg/kg.

In regard to this clone: Its antigen is undetermined.

Data came from immunoSEQ multiplex PCR; TCRdb stores just in-frame clones and leaves some out. The top ten clones hold roughly 10% of a sample with approximately 69,000 clones, 90% of them seen once. Samples of blood were obtained at baseline, on cycle 4 day 1, and on cycle 7 day 1. The starting material was CD4+ or CD8+ T cells sorted from blood, obtained in a trial of the OX40 agonist ivuxolimab. This TCR was recovered from an adult with an advanced solid tumor such as melanoma, head and neck, liver or kidney cancer.

CDR3 DNA: TGCGCCAGCAGCTACAGGGATACCTATGGCTACACCTTC. This codes for CASSYRDTYGYTF. The chain recombines TRBV5-1 with TRBJ1-2; tentatively, D is TRBD1 (6 bases). Germline lookup yields CDR1 SGHRS and CDR2 YFSETQ. The V gene lost 3 bases and the J gene lost 4 bases, with 10 bases spanning the gap. The CDR3 has 13 residues.